This T cell receptor beta chain was profiled in a study of blood T cell repertoires in COVID-19. Germline V lookup: CDR1 SQVTM, CDR2 ANQGSEA. V lost 4 bases to trimming and J lost 5 bases, with 14 bases between them. This CDR3 has 13 amino acids. Assay: immunoSEQ multiplex PCR; the TCRdb copy retains only in-frame clones and omits some. The top ten hold 15% to 20% of the sample, which has roughly 350,000 clones, 92% seen once. The material sequenced was PBMCs or T cells enriched from blood (not recorded which). The origin of this receptor is a woman in her twenties or thirties who had recovered from COVID-19. The chain employs TRBV29-1 and TRBJ1-2, with D possibly TRBD1 on 6 matching bases. This CDR3 is CSVVSGAGYGYTF. CDR3 nucleotide sequence: TGCAGCGTTGTATCAGGGGCTGGATATGGCTACACCTTC.